The entry below gives a single T cell receptor beta chain sequence along with its context. Its antigen is currently not known. Compared with germline, one end of the junction differs, possibly owing to a read error. The protocol used for the library was the immunoSEQ multiplex PCR assay. A mixture of 60 forward primers for TCR Vbeta segments and 13 reverse primers for TCR Jbeta segments was used in the multiplex PCR. Amplification of the CDR3 region of rearranged TCR beta genes was performed with a multiplex PCR assay on genomic DNA. The amplified TCR beta libraries were sequenced on the Illumina HiSeq System as 87-base-pair reads. In the authors' own workflow: A later analysis counted approximately 74 million unique TCR beta chains across the approximately 700 repertoires, and roughly 11 million of these chains were shared by at least two donors. A nearest-neighbor algorithm error-corrected the raw reads and collapsed the reads into unique sequences, merging closely related sequences to remove PCR and sequencing errors. V, D and J gene segments were assigned by aligning CDR3 sequences to IMGT reference sequences. Each retained sequence needed at least a six-nucleotide match to both a V gene segment and a J gene segment. A rearrangement was called productive if the CDR3 had no stop codons and remained in frame with V and J, and every other rearrangement was called non-productive. CDR3 was defined according to IMGT convention as the region running from the second conserved V-encoded cysteine to the conserved J-encoded phenylalanine. Sequences without an unambiguous match to a single V gene segment were excluded from the earlier analysis of 587 of the donors. An earlier analysis of 550 to 650 of the donors classified V segments as functional when productive rearrangements were above 56.7% and as segregating when the standard deviation between donors was above 5%. A statistical classification framework was developed to diagnose cytomegalovirus status using the catalog of TCR beta chain sequences. A later analysis assigned V and J genes by comparing TCR nucleotide sequences with IMGT/GENE-DB human TR gene sequences. Using the TCRdist pipeline, a later analysis assigned CDR3 sequences along with most-parsimonious VDJ recombination scenarios. In a later analysis, each TCR beta chain was defined by its CDR3 amino acid sequence together with its V-gene family, and reads without a unique V-gene family were excluded. To address suspected cross-contamination and a sequencing artifact, a later analysis removed around 600 highly shared, low-generation-probability nucleotide sequences. A later analysis calculated a clonal expansion index for each public chain from normalized within-repertoire ranks of inferred template counts. Generation probabilities in a later analysis came from a VDJ recombination model fitted to out-of-frame rearrangements, and those results were checked against IGoR. In a later analysis, TCR-TCR, TCR-HLA and TCR-CMV co-occurrence was scored with hypergeometric tests, and a repertoire-size bias correction was applied to TCR pairs. False discovery rates were estimated in a later analysis by permuting HLA or CMV assignments 20 times. In a later analysis, co-occurring TCRs were grouped using DBSCAN, and TCRdist sequence similarity was added for clustering within HLA-allele-positive subsets. For co-occurrence clustering, repertoires with fewer than 30,000 or more than 120,000 public chains were excluded, along with 5 or 6 repertoires with anomalous nucleotide sharing. TCRdb limited this immuneACCESS table to in-frame rearrangements with V and J called. A share of clones is missing; checked studies link under half to unresolved V genes, and the rest is unexplained. D and trimming come from the DNA, and the V and J calls and clone size come from that table. The sample data list 100,000 to 150,000 clones, and less than 80% of these were observed just once. More than 1.5% of the sample goes to the ten largest clones.

The sample belongs to a study of cytomegalovirus exposure and HLA in healthy donors (dated 2017 in TCRdb). Looking at the study overall: An earlier analysis of approximately 590 of the donors reported approximately 270 Gb of sequence data and 120 million or so unique TCR beta sequences from roughly 200 million T cells. Among around 400 genotyped donors of the cohort, an average of roughly 230,000 unique TCR beta nucleotide sequences was sequenced per donor, of which 15% to 20% were non-productive. To predict cytomegalovirus infection status, the study brought together high-throughput TCR immunosequencing, statistical association of individual TCRs with disease status, and machine learning. The study profiled the T cell repertoires of hundreds of subjects by immunosequencing and related them to cytomegalovirus serostatus. The later analysis used no new phenotypic data to find candidate immune exposures, relying instead on TCR beta sequences and their occurrence across donors. Typing coverage varied by locus: about 620-630 donors for A, B, C, DRB1 and DQB1; 522 for DQA1; approximately 610 for DPA1; roughly 450 for DPB1. All discovery cohort repertoires had been generated on a single sequencing platform. A later analysis re-analyzed previously published TCR beta repertoires from 550 to 700 donors and added high-resolution HLA genotyping to study TCR occurrence patterns. Of the roughly 400 genotyped donors, 75% to 85% were placed in the genetic ancestry cluster associated with self-reported Caucasian donors. Four or five DR-DQ haplotypes were treated as single units for association and clustering because of strong linkage in the cohort. HLA typing covered class I and class II loci at four-digit resolution. Alongside the repertoire data, information on donor age, sex, ethnicity and CMV serostatus was compiled. An early release that covered fewer than 750 HLA-typed donors contained about 300 gigabases of sequencing data and tens of millions of unique TCR sequences. In an earlier analysis of 587 of the donors, high-throughput TCR beta sequencing was used to judge whether each TCR beta V gene segment behaved as functional or pseudogenic. Besides the first cohort of around 700 subjects, a separate validation cohort made up of 120 different subjects was used. The study aimed to test whether cataloging public T cell receptors could reveal signatures of past pathogen exposure. A later genetic analysis used genome-wide SNP genotypes for about three fifths of the 666 donors, treating that subset as a discovery cohort. General findings and caveats noted by the study authors: V-gene and J-gene trimming of TCR beta chains was associated with a missense DCLRE1C variant in a later genetic analysis, and the association was replicated in an independent cohort. A few of the identified cytomegalovirus-associated TCR beta chains were confirmed in vitro to be specific for cytomegalovirus antigens. Across donors, most TCR sequences were observed very rarely, whereas some public TCRs were present in many individuals. Because some donors lacked HLA typing at each locus, the association tests relied only on the typed subset. In a later analysis, several top co-occurrence clusters were reported to appear linked to parvovirus B19, influenza, CMV and Epstein-Barr virus. When HLA alleles, especially DR and DQ, strongly co-occurred, TCR associations were difficult to assign to individual alleles. Compared with the roughly 670-donor mean, donors in an Asian-associated ancestry cluster had fewer N-insertions in productive TCRs, according to a later genetic analysis. Linkage disequilibrium might explain the correlated functional status among segregating V segments, but an unknown experimental factor could not be excluded. A further reported finding was that TCR beta sequences accurately predicted the HLA-A and HLA-B alleles for most subjects in the first cohort. In an earlier analysis of 587 of the donors, most TCR beta V segments appeared in productive rearrangements about 87% or about 30% of the time, broadly matching IMGT annotations. It was suggested by the authors that the approach could potentially be generalized to other disease states and immunological phenotypes. A later analysis found that most CMV-associated TCR beta chains appeared HLA-restricted, with HLA associations seemingly driven largely by CMV exposure. Sequencing depth was assumed to be roughly uniform across donors in the presence/absence analyses, though that assumption may not hold. Because counts were too low, more than 15 rarely observed V segments, including chromosome 9 orphons, were left out of the earlier analysis of 587 of the donors. The study gave a list of around 170 TCR beta chains associated with cytomegalovirus. A cluster of highly shared sequence variants was judged likely to be a technical artifact of the sequencing pipeline. Compared with equally common non-associated chains, HLA-associated TCR beta chains in a later analysis were more clonally expanded and had lower generation probabilities. In both the original and validation cohorts, the classifier was reported to diagnose cytomegalovirus status with high specificity and sensitivity. Immune exposure information for the cohort was limited to CMV serostatus. In this cohort, only TCR beta chains were sequenced, and detectable features were limited by the absence of alpha or paired-chain data. A later analysis associated approximately 17,000 TCR beta sequences with specific HLA alleles at a false discovery rate of 0.05. A later analysis found that TCR association rates varied across HLA loci, with DRB1 alleles showing the most associated TCRs and HLA-C alleles the fewest. Some IMGT-functional V segments, including TRBV6-2 and TRBV6-3, could not be told apart with the 87-base-pair reads, so those segments were excluded.

Per the germline V gene (reference sequence), SEHNR is the CDR1 and FQNEAQ is the CDR2. From cysteine to phenylalanine, the CDR3 is 13 amino acids long. Kept here is only the CDR3 DNA, which spans 39 bases and is read in frame from base 1. The cohort was made up of approximately 700 healthy bone marrow donors. Cohort members were all nominally healthy when sampled, although unrecorded immune exposures were likely present. The donor tested CMV seronegative, placing the donor among the 352 seronegative members of the cohort. Every donor gave a peripheral blood sample, and the peripheral blood mononuclear cells from that sample were used for TCR beta sequencing. The Qiagen DNeasy Blood Extraction Kit was used to extract genomic DNA from the blood cell samples.

The chain was built from TRBV7-9 and TRBJ2-7; TRBD2 is possibly the D segment (5 matching bases). The sequenced material came from PBMCs. The clonotype was recovered from a man aged 50 or older in good health and CMV-seronegative. The nucleotides read TGTTCCAGCAGCCTACTAGGATCGGGCGAGCAGTACTTC. This encodes CSSSLLGSGEQYF.